This T cell receptor (beta chain) was captured by sequencing in a study of blood T cell repertoires in COVID-19. In the authors' workflow: Counts of nucleated cells, estimated from reference gene primer amplification, were obtained. Clones were read by immunoSEQ multiplex PCR, and TCRdb kept only the in-frame ones, dropping some. V and J calls and clone size come straight from that table; D and trimming were deduced from the DNA. The sample has hundreds of thousands of clones, about 90% seen once. V lost 4 bases and J 4 bases, leaving 11 bases between the germline ends. Germline values: CDR1 SGHDT, CDR2 YYEEEE. The CDR3 is made up of 14 amino acids.

Sequences were obtained from peripheral blood. This TCR derives from a man aged 18 to 29 with COVID-19, enrolled during active disease. The chain links TRBV5-6 to TRBJ2-2, with TRBD2 as a possible D gene (6 bases). CDR3 sequence (DNA): TGTGCCAGCAGCCTGGGACTCCTCACCGGGGAGCTGTTTTTT. This translates into CASSLGLLTGELFF.